Listed below are T cell receptor beta chains from one sample, sequenced in a study of cytomegalovirus exposure and HLA in healthy donors. The data were produced by immunoSEQ multiplex PCR, yet TCRdb's version contains in-frame clones alone and is incomplete. The sample consists of around 100,000 clones, roughly 83% of them appearing once. Sequenced: PBMCs. These receptors were collected from a woman younger than 35 in good health and CMV-seropositive. Each CDR3 is given with its conserved first and last residue. Fields, in order: CDR3 DNA, CDR3 protein, clone size, D gene, V gene, J gene. D genes are given only for firm matches. A row's size may be missing; if present it is once, few, many or a size class.

CDR3 DNA: TGTGCCATCAGTGACAGGGGGCGTAGGCAAGAGACCCAGTACTTC; CDR3 protein: CAISDRGRRQETQYF; clone size: once; D gene: TRBD1; V gene: TRBV10-3; J gene: TRBJ2-5
CDR3 DNA: TGTGCCAGCAGCCCGCGGACACTTGGGCTATGGGGCTACACCTTC; CDR3 protein: CASSPRTLGLWGYTF; clone size: -; D gene: -; V gene: TRBV5-6; J gene: TRBJ1-2
CDR3 DNA: TGTGCCAGCAGCTTGGACTGGCTGAGCTCCTACAATGAGCAGTTCTTC; CDR3 protein: CASSLDWLSSYNEQFF; clone size: -; D gene: -; V gene: TRBV11-2; J gene: TRBJ2-1
CDR3 DNA: TGTGCCAGCAGCCCGAAGCACAGGGGGCCAGGGGGCTACACCTTC; CDR3 protein: CASSPKHRGPGGYTF; clone size: -; D gene: TRBD1; V gene: TRBV7-6; J gene: TRBJ1-2
CDR3 DNA: TGCGCCAGCAGCACCCTAGCGGGGGTGGTCGAGCAGTACTTC; CDR3 protein: CASSTLAGVVEQYF; clone size: -; D gene: TRBD2; V gene: TRBV5-1; J gene: TRBJ2-7
CDR3 DNA: TGTGCCAGCAGTCGGCTAGCGGGAAACACCGGGGAGCTGTTTTTT; CDR3 protein: CASSRLAGNTGELFF; clone size: few; D gene: TRBD2; V gene: TRBV7-3; J gene: TRBJ2-2
CDR3 DNA: TGTGCCAGCAGCTCGTTCAGGGATCCCCTTAGCACAGATACGCAGTATTTT; CDR3 protein: CASSSFRDPLSTDTQYF; clone size: -; D gene: -; V gene: TRBV13; J gene: TRBJ2-3
CDR3 DNA: TGTGCCAGCAGTTCCGACAGGGGGCAAGGTGGCTACACCTTC; CDR3 protein: CASSSDRGQGGYTF; clone size: -; D gene: TRBD1; V gene: TRBV28; J gene: TRBJ1-2
CDR3 DNA: TGTGCCAGCAGTTACTCGATCAACGGAAGAGGCGGCTACACCTTC; CDR3 protein: CASSYSINGRGGYTF; clone size: once; D gene: -; V gene: TRBV6-5; J gene: TRBJ1-2
CDR3 DNA: TGTGCCAGCAGCTTGGAGGGCCTAGGGGGTTCACCCCTCCACTTT; CDR3 protein: CASSLEGLGGSPLHF; clone size: -; D gene: -; V gene: TRBV5-4; J gene: TRBJ1-6
CDR3 DNA: TGTGCCAGCAGTTACTGGGGGACAGAAATCTACGAGCAGTACTTC; CDR3 protein: CASSYWGTEIYEQYF; clone size: -; D gene: TRBD1; V gene: TRBV6-5; J gene: TRBJ2-7
CDR3 DNA: TGTGCCTGGAGTGTACTGGCGGATCAGCCCCAGCATTTT; CDR3 protein: CAWSVLADQPQHF; clone size: -; D gene: -; V gene: TRBV30; J gene: TRBJ1-5
CDR3 DNA: TGTGCCAGCAGTTGGGAACCGGGGACAACTAATGAAAAACTGTTTTTT; CDR3 protein: CASSWEPGTTNEKLFF; clone size: -; D gene: -; V gene: TRBV6-5; J gene: TRBJ1-4
CDR3 DNA: TGCGCCAGCAGCTTGGTCGCTTCTCGCGGAGACATTCAGTACTTC; CDR3 protein: CASSLVASRGDIQYF; clone size: -; D gene: -; V gene: TRBV5-1; J gene: TRBJ2-4
CDR3 DNA: TGTGCCAGCAGCCTAGGGGGAAACACTGAAGCTTTCTTT; CDR3 protein: CASSLGGNTEAFF; clone size: few; D gene: -; V gene: TRBV27; J gene: TRBJ1-1
CDR3 DNA: TGTGCCAGCCTGGGCGGGAGAAACACAGATACGCAGTATTTT; CDR3 protein: CASLGGRNTDTQYF; clone size: -; D gene: TRBD2; V gene: TRBV6-7; J gene: TRBJ2-3
CDR3 DNA: TGTGCCAGCAGTTACAACCAGGGAAGGGATCAGCCCCAGCATTTT; CDR3 protein: CASSYNQGRDQPQHF; clone size: -; D gene: -; V gene: TRBV6-5; J gene: TRBJ1-5
CDR3 DNA: TGTGCCAGCAGCTTAGCTCGGGACACTCCGTCCGAGCAGTACTTC; CDR3 protein: CASSLARDTPSEQYF; clone size: few; D gene: -; V gene: TRBV11-2; J gene: TRBJ2-7
CDR3 DNA: TGTGCCAGCAGCCAACTGGCTGATACGCAGTATTTT; CDR3 protein: CASSQLADTQYF; clone size: -; D gene: -; V gene: TRBV4-2; J gene: TRBJ2-3
CDR3 DNA: TGTGCCAGCAGCGGGGGACAGGGGGCAGGGGATACGCAGTATTTT; CDR3 protein: CASSGGQGAGDTQYF; clone size: few; D gene: TRBD1; V gene: TRBV5-6; J gene: TRBJ2-3
CDR3 DNA: TGTGCCAGCAGTTCCGGGACAGTCAACACCTTC; CDR3 protein: CASSSGTVNTF; clone size: -; D gene: TRBD1; V gene: TRBV6-1; J gene: TRBJ1-2
CDR3 DNA: TGCGCCAGCAGGGGGGACAGAGAAGAGACCCAGTACTTC; CDR3 protein: CASRGDREETQYF; clone size: few; D gene: TRBD1; V gene: TRBV5-1; J gene: TRBJ2-5
CDR3 DNA: TGTGCCAGCAGCTTAGGGCAGCGTGCGAACACCGGGGAGCTGTTTTTT; CDR3 protein: CASSLGQRANTGELFF; clone size: -; D gene: -; V gene: TRBV13; J gene: TRBJ2-2
CDR3 DNA: TGTGCCACCAGCAGAGGCCCTAGGACAGGTCTATATGAAAAACTGTTTTTT; CDR3 protein: CATSRGPRTGLYEKLFF; clone size: -; D gene: TRBD1; V gene: TRBV15; J gene: TRBJ1-4
CDR3 DNA: TGTGCCAGCAGCTTGTACCCGACAGGGGGCTATGAGACCCAGTACTTC; CDR3 protein: CASSLYPTGGYETQYF; clone size: few; D gene: TRBD1; V gene: TRBV5-6; J gene: TRBJ2-5
CDR3 DNA: TGCGCCAGCAATCGTCAGGGTCCTTACAATGAGCAGTTCTTC; CDR3 protein: CASNRQGPYNEQFF; clone size: -; D gene: -; V gene: TRBV10-2; J gene: TRBJ2-1
CDR3 DNA: TGTGCCAGCAGTTTGAGTTCGGCAGGGGCAGATGGCTACACCTTC; CDR3 protein: CASSLSSAGADGYTF; clone size: -; D gene: -; V gene: TRBV28; J gene: TRBJ1-2
CDR3 DNA: TGCGCCAGCAGCTTGGACTCCACAGAATCCGAGCAGTACTTC; CDR3 protein: CASSLDSTESEQYF; clone size: -; D gene: -; V gene: TRBV5-1; J gene: TRBJ2-7
CDR3 DNA: TGTGCCAGCAGTGACGCGGGGGATCATAGCACCCAGCATTTT; CDR3 protein: CASSDAGDHSTQHF; clone size: -; D gene: -; V gene: TRBV25-1; J gene: TRBJ1-5
CDR3 DNA: TGTGCCAGTAGTATAGACTCTTCCACAGATACGCAGTATTTT; CDR3 protein: CASSIDSSTDTQYF; clone size: -; D gene: -; V gene: TRBV19; J gene: TRBJ2-3
CDR3 DNA: TGCAGCGTGGTCATGACAGGGGGGAATTCCTACAATGAGCAGTTCTTC; CDR3 protein: CSVVMTGGNSYNEQFF; clone size: -; D gene: TRBD1; V gene: TRBV29-1; J gene: TRBJ2-1